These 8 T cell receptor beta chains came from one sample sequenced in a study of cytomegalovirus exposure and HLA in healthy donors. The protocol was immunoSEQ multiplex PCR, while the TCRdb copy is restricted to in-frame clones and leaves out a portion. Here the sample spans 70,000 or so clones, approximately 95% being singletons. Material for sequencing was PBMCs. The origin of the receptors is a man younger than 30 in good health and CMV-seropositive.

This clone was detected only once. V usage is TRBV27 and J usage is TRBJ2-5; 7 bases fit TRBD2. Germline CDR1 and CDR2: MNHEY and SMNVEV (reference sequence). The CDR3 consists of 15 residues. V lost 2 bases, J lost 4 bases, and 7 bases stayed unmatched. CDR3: CASSLELASTETQYF. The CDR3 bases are TGTGCCAGCAGTTTAGAACTAGCGAGTACAGAGACCCAGTACTTC.

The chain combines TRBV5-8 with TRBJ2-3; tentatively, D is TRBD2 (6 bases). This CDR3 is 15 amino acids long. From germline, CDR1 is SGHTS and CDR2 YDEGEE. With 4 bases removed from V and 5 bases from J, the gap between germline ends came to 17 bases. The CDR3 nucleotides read TGTGCCAGCAGCCCCCCCCGGGGGAGAATAGATACGCAGTATTTT. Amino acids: CASSPPRGRIDTQYF.

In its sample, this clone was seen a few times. CDR3 protein: CASSERQMNTEAFF. The CDR3 bases are TGTGCCAGCAGTGAAAGACAGATGAACACTGAAGCTTTCTTT. This rearrangement joins TRBV2 to TRBJ1-1; TRBD1 is a possible D gene (5 bases). The V end lost 2 bases, the J end lost 0 bases, and 7 bases lay between the germline ends. There are 14 residues in the CDR3. Per the germline V gene, CDR1 is SNHLY and CDR2 is FYNNEI.

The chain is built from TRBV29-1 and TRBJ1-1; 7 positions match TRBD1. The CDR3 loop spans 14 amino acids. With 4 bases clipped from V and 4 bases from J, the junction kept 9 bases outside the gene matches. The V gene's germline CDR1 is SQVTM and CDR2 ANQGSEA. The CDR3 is CSVAMTGFGTEAFF. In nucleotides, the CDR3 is TGCAGCGTTGCCATGACAGGGTTTGGCACTGAAGCTTTCTTT.

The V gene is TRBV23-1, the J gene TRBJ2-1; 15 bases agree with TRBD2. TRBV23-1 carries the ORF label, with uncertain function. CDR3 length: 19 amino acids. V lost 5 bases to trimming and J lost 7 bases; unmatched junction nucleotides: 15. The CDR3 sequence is CASSAIGTSGGISGNEQFF. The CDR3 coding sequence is TGCGCCAGCAGTGCTATAGGGACTAGCGGGGGGATCTCGGGGAATGAGCAGTTCTTC.

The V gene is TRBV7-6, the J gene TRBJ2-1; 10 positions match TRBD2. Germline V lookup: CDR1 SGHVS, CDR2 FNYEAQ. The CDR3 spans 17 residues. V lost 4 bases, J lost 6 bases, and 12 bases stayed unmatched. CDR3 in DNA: TGTGCCAGCAGCTCGAGGAATGCCCTAGCGGGAGCCAATGAGCAGTTCTTC. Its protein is CASSSRNALAGANEQFF. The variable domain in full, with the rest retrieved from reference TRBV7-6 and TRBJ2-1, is GAGVSQSPRYKVTKRGQDVALRCDPISGHVSLYWYRQALGQGPEFLTYFNYEAQQDKSGLPNDRFSAERPEGSISTLTIQRTEQRDSAMYRCASSSRNALAGANEQFFGPGTRLTVL.

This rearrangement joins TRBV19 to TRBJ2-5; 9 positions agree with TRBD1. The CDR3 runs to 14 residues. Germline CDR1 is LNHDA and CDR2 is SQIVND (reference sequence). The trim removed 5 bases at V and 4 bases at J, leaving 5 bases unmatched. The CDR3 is CASSVQGARETQYF. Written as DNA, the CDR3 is TGTGCCAGTAGTGTACAGGGGGCCCGAGAGACCCAGTACTTC.

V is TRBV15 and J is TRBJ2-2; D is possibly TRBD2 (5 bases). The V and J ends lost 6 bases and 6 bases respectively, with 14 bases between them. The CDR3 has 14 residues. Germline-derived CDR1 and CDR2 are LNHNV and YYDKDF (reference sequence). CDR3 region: CATSREGKAGELFF. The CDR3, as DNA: TGTGCCACCAGTCGCGAGGGCAAGGCCGGGGAGCTGTTTTTT.